The rows below give T cell receptor beta chains drawn from one sample of a study of metastatic and nonmetastatic thyroid tumors. TCRdb re-called the PCR reads with MiXCR. The profile shows 25,000 to 40,000 clones, roughly 6.8% of them singletons. Specimen: blood. The receptor set was obtained from a female donor with papillary thyroid cancer or a benign thyroid nodule (not recorded which). Some clones in this sample may be carry-over from other donors' samples. The CDR3 runs from the conserved cysteine through the conserved F or W. Fields, in order: J gene, D gene, V gene, clone size, CDR3 DNA, CDR3 protein. D genes are given only for firm matches. Some rows have no size entry. The others give once, few or many, or a class for an expanded clone.

>TRBJ2-1|TRBD1|TRBV5-4|.
TGTGCCAGCAGCTTGGGTGGCGGGACAGGGGCCTACAATGAGCAGTTCTTC
CASSLGGGTGAYNEQFF
>TRBJ1-4|TRBD1|TRBV5-4|.
TGTGCCAGCAGTTCTCAGGGGGCAACTAATGAAAAACTGCTTTTT
CASSSQGATNEKLLF
>TRBJ2-3|TRBD1|TRBV29-1|many
TGCAGCGTTGTGCGACAGGGGGCCGCAGATACGCAGTATTTT
CSVVRQGAADTQYF
>TRBJ2-7|.|TRBV4-1|many
TGCGCCAGCAGCCAAGCCCCCTGGGAAGTTCACAACGAGCAGTACTTC
CASSQAPWEVHNEQYF
>TRBJ2-7|.|TRBV28|many
TGTGCCAGTGAGGAGGGTCGGGGCGAGCAGTACTTC
CASEEGRGEQYF
>TRBJ2-1|.|TRBV11-1|many
TGTGCCAGCAGCTCTCAAGGAGTTACCGGATACAATGAGCAGTTCTTC
CASSSQGVTGYNEQFF
>TRBJ2-7|TRBD2|TRBV9|many
TGTGCCAGCAGCCTTAGGACTAGCGGGATTATCGAGCAGTACTTC
CASSLRTSGIIEQYF
>TRBJ2-3|.|TRBV5-1|medium-sized
TGCGCCAGCAGCTTGGAGTGGAGGGTCAAAGCGGCAGATACGCAGTATTTT
CASSLEWRVKAADTQYF
>TRBJ2-7|.|TRBV20-1|many
TGCAGTGCTACTTCCGAGACTGGGAGCTACGAGCAGTACTTC
CSATSETGSYEQYF
>TRBJ2-7|.|TRBV7-2|.
TGTGCCACTACGTGGGGTACTAGAGAGCAGTACTTC
CATTWGTREQYF
>TRBJ1-1|.|TRBV6-1|many
TGTGCCAGCAGTCCCCAGGGGCCGGTCGGTGAAGCTTTCTTT
CASSPQGPVGEAFF
>TRBJ1-1|TRBD1|TRBV11-2|many
TGTGCCAGCAGCTCCGGACAGGGGAACACTGAAGCTTTCTTT
CASSSGQGNTEAFF
>TRBJ2-1|TRBD2|TRBV30|many
TGTGCCTGGACTACCGGGACTAGCGCAGACAATGAGCAGTTCTTC
CAWTTGTSADNEQFF
>TRBJ2-2|TRBD1|TRBV7-9|many
TGTGCCAGCAGCTCTACAGGGGAGCCCCCCGGGGAGCTGTTTTTT
CASSSTGEPPGELFF
>TRBJ2-1|.|TRBV6-5|many
TGTGCCAGCAGTTACTCGAGCACGATTCTCTCCGGTGAGCAGTTCTTC
CASSYSSTILSGEQFF
>TRBJ1-5|.|TRBV19|many
TGTGCCAGTACCCTGGGACTATCTAGCAATCAGCCCCAGCATTTT
CASTLGLSSNQPQHF
>TRBJ1-4|.|TRBV19|many
TGTGCCACCACGGGTGGGAAGGCTAATGAAAAACTGTTTTTT
CATTGGKANEKLFF
>TRBJ2-7|TRBD1|TRBV19|many
TGTGCCAGTAGTCAGAAGGGACAGGGGACTGGAGAGCAGTACTTC
CASSQKGQGTGEQYF
>TRBJ1-2|.|TRBV9|.
TGTGCCAGCAGCGCCCATCGGGGGCGCGAGTGCTATGGCTACACCTTC
CASSAHRGRECYGYTF
>TRBJ2-3|.|TRBV20-1|many
TGCAGTGGTCGTTATTCAGATACGCAGTATTTT
CSGRYSDTQYF
>TRBJ1-2|TRBD1|TRBV6-2/TRBV6-3|many
TGTGCCAGCACAAAAACGGGACAGAGGAAATTTAAAACTAACTATGGCTACACCTTC
CASTKTGQRKFKTNYGYTF
>TRBJ1-6|.|TRBV7-2|many
TGTGCCAGCAGCTTAACGGCAGCTCGGAATTCACCCCTCCACTTT
CASSLTAARNSPLHF
>TRBJ2-3|TRBD2|TRBV27|many
TGTGCCAGCAGTACCACTAGCGGGAGTGGTAGTACGCAGTATTTT
CASSTTSGSGSTQYF
>TRBJ1-1|.|TRBV19|many
TGTGCCAGTAGTTGGGGCCTTAAAATCACAGTGAACACTGAAGCTTTCTTT
CASSWGLKITVNTEAFF
>TRBJ1-2|.|TRBV4-1|many
TGCGCCAGCAGCCAAGCCATCACCCGGAAAGGGAGGGGTGGCTACACCTTC
CASSQAITRKGRGGYTF
>TRBJ2-1|TRBD2|TRBV18|.
TGTGCCAGCTCACCACTGAGCGGGAGTACCAATAAGCAGTTCTTC
CASSPLSGSTNKQFF
>TRBJ1-1|.|TRBV20-1|many
TGCAGTGCTAGAGAACAGGAAAACACTGAAGCTTTCTTT
CSAREQENTEAFF
>TRBJ2-1|.|TRBV28|many
TGTGCCAGCGTCGGGCTGGGCGCGGGGAGCTACAATGAGCAGTTCTTC
CASVGLGAGSYNEQFF
>TRBJ2-2|.|TRBV6-2/TRBV6-3|many
TGTGCCAGCAGTTATTTGACAGACACCGGGGAGCTGTTTTTT
CASSYLTDTGELFF
>TRBJ2-2|TRBD1|TRBV19|many
TGTGCCAGTTCGGACAGGGGGAACACCGGGGAGCTGTTTTTT
CASSDRGNTGELFF
>TRBJ2-7|.|TRBV2|large
TGTGCCAGCAGCGCCTTGGTGGGTTCCTACGAGCAGTACTTC
CASSALVGSYEQYF
>TRBJ2-2|.|TRBV20-1|many
TGCAGTGCCCAAGACAGATACACCGGGGAGCTGTTTTTT
CSAQDRYTGELFF
>TRBJ1-2|.|TRBV10-3|many
TGTGCCATCAGTGAGTCCGAAGAGAAGGGGAGACACTATGGCTACACCTTC
CAISESEEKGRHYGYTF
>TRBJ2-7|TRBD1|TRBV6-1|medium-sized
TGTGCCAGCAGCCGAGGGACAGGGGGAAAATACGAGCAGTACTTC
CASSRGTGGKYEQYF
>TRBJ2-4|.|TRBV20-1|few
TGCAGTGCTAGAGATCGGAGACAGCAAAACATTCAGTACTTC
CSARDRRQQNIQYF
>TRBJ2-3|.|TRBV7-3|many
TGTGCCAGCAGCCTCACGGGGAGGGGGACTGGGACAGATACGCAGTATTTT
CASSLTGRGTGTDTQYF
>TRBJ2-5|TRBD2|TRBV7-3|many
TGTGCCAGCAGCTTGAGCGGGGGAAAAGAGACCCAGTACTTC
CASSLSGGKETQYF
>TRBJ1-1|TRBD1|TRBV3-1|many
TGTGCCAGCAGCCAAACCTACAGGGGAGAAGCTTTCTTT
CASSQTYRGEAFF
>TRBJ1-2|.|TRBV2|many
TGTGCCAGCAGCCCGCAGGGCGGAAGGTATGGCTACACCTTC
CASSPQGGRYGYTF
>TRBJ2-6|TRBD2|TRBV9|many
TGTGCCAGCAGCGTCGATCCGCGGGGGACCCTCTCTGGGGCCAACGTCCTGACTTTC
CASSVDPRGTLSGANVLTF
>TRBJ1-2|.|TRBV12-3/TRBV12-4|many
TGTGCCAGCAGTTCGGGACACGACCCCTATGGCTACACCTTC
CASSSGHDPYGYTF
>TRBJ2-3|TRBD1|TRBV5-1|many
TGCGCCAGCAGCCCGACAGGGGGGGTAGATACGCAGTATTTT
CASSPTGGVDTQYF
>TRBJ2-6|.|TRBV28|many
TGTGCCAGCAGTCCCTTGGGGGGAGCTGGGGCCAACGTCCTGACTTTC
CASSPLGGAGANVLTF
>TRBJ1-1|.|TRBV7-3|many
TGTGCCAGCAGCTTAGGGGTTTCCCAGGAGGCTTTCTTT
CASSLGVSQEAFF
>TRBJ1-6|.|TRBV20-1|many
TGCAGTGCTCCCTCCGAGGGGGTTGGTTCACCCCTCCACTTT
CSAPSEGVGSPLHF
>TRBJ1-3|.|TRBV19|many
TGTGCCAGTAGTAACGCTGACTCTGGAAACACCATATATTTT
CASSNADSGNTIYF